The rows below give T cell receptor beta chains drawn from one sample of a study of T-cell reconstitution after alpha-beta-depleted transplantation in children. TCRdb ran MiXCR on the PCR reads and lists one entry per CDR3 protein. The data show about 1,000,000 distinct CDR3 sequences, under 30% seen once. The specimen was PBMCs, mostly from graft donor cells, collected 360 days after TCRalphabeta/CD19-depleted stem cell transplant. The origin of the receptors is a boy under two years old who had a stem cell transplant for SCID, so the T cells may come from the graft donor. CDR3s leave out the opening cysteine and the closing phenylalanine or tryptophan. Each record gives: J gene, V gene, CDR3 protein.

>TRBJ1-1|TRBV5-6
ASSLADSRTEAF
>TRBJ2-6|TRBV5-1
ASTESSGANVLT
>TRBJ2-1|TRBV9
ASSPRGLAGGNNEQF
>TRBJ2-7|TRBV20-1
SAIPGRGIFYEQY
>TRBJ1-1|TRBV4-1
ASSQDYGAEAF
>TRBJ2-7|TRBV7-2
ASSLVVRESEQY
>TRBJ2-3|TRBV15
ATQRGGQGRDTQY
>TRBJ2-1|TRBV3-1
ASSQIERQGSSYNEQF
>TRBJ1-2|TRBV7-2
ASSLVRGPNYGYT
>TRBJ1-5|TRBV6-1
ASSPIGQVSGRNQPQH
>TRBJ1-4|TRBV20-1
SARSGWVVGEKLF
>TRBJ2-7|TRBV9
ASSVGRSRLY
>TRBJ2-1|TRBV5-8
ASRAWGGNEQF
>TRBJ2-5|TRBV20-1
SVRRDSAQETQY
>TRBJ2-2|TRBV13
ASSSTGTGRTGELF
>TRBJ2-3|TRBV20-1
SARDEGRDTQY
>TRBJ2-3|TRBV5-1
ASSLTHVTSTDTQY
>TRBJ2-2|TRBV4-1
ASSILSGGYGELF
>TRBJ2-1|TRBV10-2
ATLLSSYNEQF
>TRBJ1-2|TRBV29-1
SVAETGQGDYGYT
>TRBJ1-3|TRBV12-3/TRBV12-4
ASSGGGNTIY
>TRBJ2-3|TRBV20-1
SARYGGSEDTQY
>TRBJ1-6|TRBV2
ASRRRQGSSYNSPLH